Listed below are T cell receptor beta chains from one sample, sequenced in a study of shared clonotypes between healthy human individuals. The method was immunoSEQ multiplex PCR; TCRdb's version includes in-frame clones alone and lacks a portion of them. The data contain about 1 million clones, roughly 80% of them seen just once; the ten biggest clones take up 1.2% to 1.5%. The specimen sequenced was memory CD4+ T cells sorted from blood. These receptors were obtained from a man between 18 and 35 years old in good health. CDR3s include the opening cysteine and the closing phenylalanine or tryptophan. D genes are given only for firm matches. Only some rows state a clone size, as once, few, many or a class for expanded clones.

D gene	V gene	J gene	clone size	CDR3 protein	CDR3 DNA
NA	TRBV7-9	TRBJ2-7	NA	CASSLSGIYEQYF	TGTGCCAGCAGCTTGTCCGGTATCTACGAGCAGTACTTC
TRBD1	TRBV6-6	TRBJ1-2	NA	CASSHDGQGSYGYTF	TGTGCCAGCAGTCACGATGGACAGGGGTCCTATGGCTACACCTTC
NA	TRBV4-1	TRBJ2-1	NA	CASSQEVGGSDEQFF	TGCGCCAGCAGCCAAGAGGTCGGTGGCAGCGATGAGCAGTTCTTC
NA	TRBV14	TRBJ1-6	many	CASSQEQGRRSPLHF	TGTGCCAGCAGCCAAGAACAGGGACGTCGTTCACCCCTCCACTTT
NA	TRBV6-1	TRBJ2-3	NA	CASRGLTDTQYF	TGTGCCAGCAGAGGGCTCACAGATACGCAGTATTTT
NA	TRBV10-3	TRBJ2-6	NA	CAIGPGANVLTF	TGTGCCATCGGGCCTGGGGCCAACGTCCTGACTTTC
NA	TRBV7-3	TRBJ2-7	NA	CASSLSAPPSEQYF	TGTGCCAGCAGCTTAAGCGCCCCACCGTCCGAGCAGTACTTC
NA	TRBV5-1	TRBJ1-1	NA	CASSLEGRETEAFF	TGCGCCAGCAGCTTGGAGGGGCGGGAGACTGAAGCTTTCTTT
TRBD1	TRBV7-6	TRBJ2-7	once	CASSPRQGQFSYEQYF	TGTGCCAGCAGCCCCCGACAGGGGCAATTTTCCTACGAGCAGTACTTC
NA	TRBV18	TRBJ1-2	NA	CASSNFQGSDYGYTF	TGTGCCAGCTCCAACTTCCAGGGGTCTGACTATGGCTACACCTTC
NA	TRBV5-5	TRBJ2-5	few	CASSLDPLAIQETQYF	TGTGCCAGCAGCTTGGACCCTCTAGCGATACAAGAGACCCAGTACTTC
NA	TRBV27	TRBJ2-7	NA	CASSFSRGDEQYF	TGTGCCAGCAGTTTCTCCCGCGGGGACGAGCAGTACTTC
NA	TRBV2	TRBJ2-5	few	CASSRAWGETQYF	TGTGCCAGCAGTAGGGCTTGGGGAGAGACCCAGTACTTC
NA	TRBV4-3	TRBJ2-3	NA	CASSSSRAEGDTQYF	TGCGCCAGCAGCTCGTCAAGGGCTGAGGGAGATACGCAGTATTTT
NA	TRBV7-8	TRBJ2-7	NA	CASSVLGGGDLYEQYF	TGTGCCAGCAGCGTCCTGGGGGGGGGCGATCTCTACGAGCAGTACTTC
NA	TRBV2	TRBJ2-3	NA	CASTRLSGTQYF	TGTGCCAGCACCCGATTATCGGGTACGCAGTATTTT
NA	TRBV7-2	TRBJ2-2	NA	CASSLSLGSPGELFF	TGTGCCAGCAGCTTAAGTTTAGGGAGCCCCGGGGAGCTGTTTTTT
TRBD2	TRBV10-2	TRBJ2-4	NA	CASSEDSGSGAKNIQYF	TGCGCCAGCAGTGAGGATAGCGGGAGTGGGGCCAAAAACATTCAGTACTTC
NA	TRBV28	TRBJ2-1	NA	CASSNRYNEQFF	TGTGCCAGCAGCAATAGGTACAATGAGCAGTTCTTC
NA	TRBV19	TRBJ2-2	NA	CASSIGGFANTGELFF	TGTGCCAGTAGTATAGGGGGGTTCGCGAACACCGGGGAGCTGTTTTTT
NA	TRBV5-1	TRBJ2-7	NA	CASSSQGLFDEQYF	TGCGCCAGCAGCTCACAGGGATTATTTGACGAGCAGTACTTC
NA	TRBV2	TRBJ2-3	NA	CASSESRAADTQYF	TGTGCCAGCAGTGAATCGCGGGCGGCAGATACGCAGTATTTT
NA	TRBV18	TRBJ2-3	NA	CASSPESLPLTDTQYF	TGTGCCAGCTCACCTGAAAGTCTGCCTCTCACAGATACGCAGTATTTT
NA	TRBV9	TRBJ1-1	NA	CASSVEVVSNTEAFF	TGTGCCAGCAGCGTAGAGGTCGTATCCAACACTGAAGCTTTCTTT
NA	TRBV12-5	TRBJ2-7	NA	CASGLGFAYEQYF	TGTGCTAGTGGTTTGGGGTTCGCCTACGAGCAGTACTTC
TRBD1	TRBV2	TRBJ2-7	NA	CASRSGTGTAEQYF	TGTGCCAGCAGGTCCGGGACAGGGACGGCCGAGCAGTACTTC
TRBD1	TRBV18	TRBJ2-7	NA	CASSPQPLAGTGISYEQYF	TGTGCCAGCTCACCCCAACCCCTGGCCGGGACAGGGATCTCCTACGAGCAGTACTTC
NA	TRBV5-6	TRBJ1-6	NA	CASSFRRGNSPLHF	TGTGCCAGCAGCTTTAGGCGGGGTAATTCACCCCTCCACTTT
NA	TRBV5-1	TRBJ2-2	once	CASSMVGELFF	TGCGCCAGCAGCATGGTCGGGGAGCTGTTTTTT
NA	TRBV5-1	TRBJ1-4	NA	CASSLAGSTNEKLFF	TGCGCCAGCAGTCTCGCTGGTTCAACTAATGAAAAACTGTTTTTT
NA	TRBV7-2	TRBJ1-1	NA	CASSLRLMNTEAFF	TGTGCCAGCAGCCTGAGACTTATGAACACTGAAGCTTTCTTT
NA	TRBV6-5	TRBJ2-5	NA	CASSRGNLQETQYF	TGTGCCAGCAGTCGCGGGAACCTTCAAGAGACCCAGTACTTC
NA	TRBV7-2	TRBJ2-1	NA	CASSPRGTTSYNEQFF	TGTGCCAGCAGCCCCCGGGGAACAACTTCCTACAATGAGCAGTTCTTC
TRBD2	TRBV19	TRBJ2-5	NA	CASSIGTSGRETQYF	TGTGCCAGTAGTATCGGGACTAGCGGGAGAGAGACCCAGTACTTC
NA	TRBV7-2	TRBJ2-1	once	CASSLEWDAAYNEQFF	TGTGCCAGCAGCCTCGAGTGGGACGCAGCCTACAATGAGCAGTTCTTC
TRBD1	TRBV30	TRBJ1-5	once	CAWSAGGGSNQPQHF	TGTGCCTGGAGTGCAGGGGGAGGAAGCAATCAGCCCCAGCATTTT
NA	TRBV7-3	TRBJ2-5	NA	CASSSGTSETQYF	TGTGCCAGCAGCTCTGGGACTTCCGAGACCCAGTACTTC
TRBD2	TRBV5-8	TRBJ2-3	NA	CASSLLRLANTDTQYF	TGTGCCAGCAGCTTGTTGCGACTAGCGAACACAGATACGCAGTATTTT
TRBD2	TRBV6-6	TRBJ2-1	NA	CASRGHLAENEQFF	TGTGCCAGCAGGGGGCACCTAGCGGAGAATGAGCAGTTCTTC